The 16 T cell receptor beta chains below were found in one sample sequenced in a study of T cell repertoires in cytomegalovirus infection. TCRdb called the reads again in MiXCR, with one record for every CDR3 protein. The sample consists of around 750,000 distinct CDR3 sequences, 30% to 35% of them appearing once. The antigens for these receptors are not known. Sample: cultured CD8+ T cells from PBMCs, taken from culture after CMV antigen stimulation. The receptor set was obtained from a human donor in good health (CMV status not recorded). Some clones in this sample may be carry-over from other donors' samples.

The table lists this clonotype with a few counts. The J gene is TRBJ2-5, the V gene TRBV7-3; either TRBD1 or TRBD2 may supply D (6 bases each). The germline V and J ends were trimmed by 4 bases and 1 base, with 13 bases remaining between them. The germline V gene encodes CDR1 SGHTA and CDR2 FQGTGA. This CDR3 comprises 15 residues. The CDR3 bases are TGTGCCAGCAGCTCATGGGGGGCGGCCCAAGAGACCCAGTACTTC. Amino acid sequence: CASSSWGAAQETQYF.

The chain's CDR3 is CASRIQQNTEAFF. The CDR3 region has the DNA TGTGCCAGCAGGATACAGCAGAACACTGAAGCTTTCTTT. J is TRBJ1-1 and V is TRBV6-5, with D hard to call. The CDR3 totals 13 residues. V was trimmed by 6 bases and J by 1 base, leaving 9 bases between them. Germline V gene data show CDR1 as MNHEY and CDR2 as SVGAGI.

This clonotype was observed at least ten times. In nucleotides, the CDR3 is TGTGCCAGCAGCGAATATCCGTTGGGAATCGAAGTGGAGACCCAGTACTTC. Translated, it gives CASSEYPLGIEVETQYF. The chain carries TRBV7-2 and TRBJ2-5; D unresolved. This CDR3 region has 17 residues. Trimming took off 5 bases at V and 5 bases at J, with 24 bases between the two ends. Germline CDR1 is SGHTA and CDR2 is FQGNSA.

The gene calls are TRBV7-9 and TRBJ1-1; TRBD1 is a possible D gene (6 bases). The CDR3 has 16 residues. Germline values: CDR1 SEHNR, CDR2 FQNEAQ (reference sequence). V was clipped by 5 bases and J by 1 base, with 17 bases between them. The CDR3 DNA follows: TGTGCCAGCAGCCCGTGGACAGTTAGGGAGAACACTGAAGCTTTCTTT. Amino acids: CASSPWTVRENTEAFF.

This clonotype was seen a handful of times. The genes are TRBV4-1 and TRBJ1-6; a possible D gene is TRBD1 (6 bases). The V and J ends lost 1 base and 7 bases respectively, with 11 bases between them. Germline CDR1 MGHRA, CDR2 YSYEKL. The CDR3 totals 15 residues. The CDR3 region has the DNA TGCGCCAGCAGCCAAGGTCGGACAGAAAATTCACCCCTCCACTTT. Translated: CASSQGRTENSPLHF.

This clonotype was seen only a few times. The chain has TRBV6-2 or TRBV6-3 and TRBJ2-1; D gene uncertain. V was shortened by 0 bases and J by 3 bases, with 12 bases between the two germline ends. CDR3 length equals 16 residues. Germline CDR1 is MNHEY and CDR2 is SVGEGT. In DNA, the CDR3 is TGTGCCAGCAGTTACTCGGGCAGGATCGACTACAATGAGCAGTTCTTC. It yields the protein CASSYSGRIDYNEQFF.

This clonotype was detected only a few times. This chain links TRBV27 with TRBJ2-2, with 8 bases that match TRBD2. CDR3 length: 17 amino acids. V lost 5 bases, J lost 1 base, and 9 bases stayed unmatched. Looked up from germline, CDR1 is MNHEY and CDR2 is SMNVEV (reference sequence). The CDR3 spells CASSRPLAGENTGELFF. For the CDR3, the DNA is TGTGCCAGCAGTCGCCCGCTAGCGGGCGAGAACACCGGGGAGCTGTTTTTT.

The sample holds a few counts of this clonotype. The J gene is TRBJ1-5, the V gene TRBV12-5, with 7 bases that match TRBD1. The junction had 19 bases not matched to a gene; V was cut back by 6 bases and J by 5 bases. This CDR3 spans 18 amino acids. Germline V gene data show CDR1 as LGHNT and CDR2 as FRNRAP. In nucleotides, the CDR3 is TGTGCTAGTGGGTGGACAGGCGGAGGGATGGTAATGGATCAGCCCCAGCATTTT. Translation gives CASGWTGGGMVMDQPQHF.

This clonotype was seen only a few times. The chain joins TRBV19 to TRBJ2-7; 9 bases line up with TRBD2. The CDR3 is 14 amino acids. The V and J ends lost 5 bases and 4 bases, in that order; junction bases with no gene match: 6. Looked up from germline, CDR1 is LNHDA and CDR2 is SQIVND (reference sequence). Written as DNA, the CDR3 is TGTGCCAGTAGTTGGGCTAGCGGGGAGTACGAGCAGTACTTC. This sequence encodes CASSWASGEYEQYF.

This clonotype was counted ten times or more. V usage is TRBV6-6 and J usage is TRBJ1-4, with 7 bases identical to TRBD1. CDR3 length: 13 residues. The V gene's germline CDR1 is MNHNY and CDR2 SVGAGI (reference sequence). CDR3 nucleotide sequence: TGTGCGGGGAGACAGGGCCAAAATGAAAAACTGTTTTTT. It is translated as CAGRQGQNEKLFF.

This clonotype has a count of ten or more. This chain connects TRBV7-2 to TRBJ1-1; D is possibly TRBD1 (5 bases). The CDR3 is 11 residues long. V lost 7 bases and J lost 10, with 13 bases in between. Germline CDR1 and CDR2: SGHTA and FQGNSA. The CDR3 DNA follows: TGTGCCAGCATTGGGGGGTTGGGAGCTTTCTTT. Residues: CASIGGLGAFF.

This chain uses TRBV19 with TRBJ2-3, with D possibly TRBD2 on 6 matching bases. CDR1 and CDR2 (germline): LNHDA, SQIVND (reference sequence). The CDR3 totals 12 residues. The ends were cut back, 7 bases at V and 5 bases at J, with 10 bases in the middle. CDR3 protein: CASTGGVDTQYF. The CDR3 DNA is TGTGCCAGTACCGGAGGGGTAGATACGCAGTATTTT.

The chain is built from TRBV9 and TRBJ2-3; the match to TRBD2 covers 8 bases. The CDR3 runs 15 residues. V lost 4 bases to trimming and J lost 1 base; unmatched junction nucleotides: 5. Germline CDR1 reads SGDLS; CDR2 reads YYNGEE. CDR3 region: CASSHSGGRTDTQYF. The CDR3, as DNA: TGTGCCAGCAGCCACAGCGGGGGACGCACAGATACGCAGTATTTT.

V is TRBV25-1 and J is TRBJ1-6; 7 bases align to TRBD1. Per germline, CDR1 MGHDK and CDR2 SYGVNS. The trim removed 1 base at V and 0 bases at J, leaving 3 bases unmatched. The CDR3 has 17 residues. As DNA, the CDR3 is TGTGCCAGCAGTGAATCCTGGGACAGCTCCTATAATTCACCCCTCCACTTT. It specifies CASSESWDSSYNSPLHF.

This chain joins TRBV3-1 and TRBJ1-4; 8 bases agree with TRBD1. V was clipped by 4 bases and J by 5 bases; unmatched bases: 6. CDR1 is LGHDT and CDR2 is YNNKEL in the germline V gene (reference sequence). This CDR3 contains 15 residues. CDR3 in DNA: TGTGCCAGCAGCCGAAAGGACAGGGTGAATGAAAAACTGTTTTTT. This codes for CASSRKDRVNEKLFF.

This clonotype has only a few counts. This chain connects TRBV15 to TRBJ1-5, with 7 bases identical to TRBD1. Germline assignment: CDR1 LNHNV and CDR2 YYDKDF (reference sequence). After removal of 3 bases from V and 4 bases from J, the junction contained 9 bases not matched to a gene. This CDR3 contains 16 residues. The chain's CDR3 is CATSSPRQGMNQPQHF. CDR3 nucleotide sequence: TGTGCCACCAGCAGTCCCCGACAGGGAATGAATCAGCCCCAGCATTTT.